This T cell receptor beta chain stems from a study of cytomegalovirus exposure and HLA in healthy donors. Study information: The approximately 120 million unique TCR beta sequences, from around 200 million T cells, were found by an earlier analysis.

PCR was performed using 60 Vbeta and 13 Jbeta primers. Only in-frame clones appear in the TCRdb table, and some are missing; sequencing was by immunoSEQ multiplex PCR. The table shows 150,000 to 200,000 clones, with 75% to 85% occurring only once. After removal of 5 bases from V and 11 bases from J, the junction contained 11 bases not matched to a gene. Germline values: CDR1 MDHEN, CDR2 SYDVKM. This CDR3 contains 14 residues. Study-wide points: Per a later analysis, HLA-associated TCR beta chains showed more clonal expansion than other, equally common TCR beta chains.

Comments on this clone: Its antigen is currently unknown.

The sequencing input was PBMCs. The chain links TRBV28 to TRBJ1-2; 10 nucleotides match TRBD1. The origin of this receptor is a woman in her thirties in good health and CMV-seronegative. The CDR3 region is CASSPPWTGGGYTF. Here the CDR3 DNA reads TGTGCCAGCAGTCCCCCATGGACAGGGGGAGGATACACCTTC.